The 31 T cell receptor beta chains below were found in one sample sequenced in a study of molecular identifiers for immune sequencing clone quantification (dated by TCRdb to about 2018). To prepare the library, PCR was applied. TCRdb lists the instrument as Illumina HiSeq 4000. TCRdb cleaned the public reads at Q25 with fastp, built clones with MiXCR and kept in-frame beta chains. For every CDR3 protein sequence, its rows merge into one entry that carries the most common genes and DNA. The sample includes about 640,000 distinct CDR3 sequences, with roughly 21% observed a single time. Roughly 0.83% of the sample lies in the top ten. Sequenced input: naive CD8+ T cells from blood, with Jurkat cell RNA spiked in. According to the study, the label for this sample's cell subset or site signals: FACS-sorted CD8+CD4-CCR7+CD45RA+ naive T cells. The receptor source for this set is a human donor in good health. Some libraries in this study had Jurkat cell RNA spiked in.

Ten or more counts support this clonotype. The chain links TRBV7-9 to TRBJ1-1; weak D call: TRBD1 (5 bases). Germline V gene sequence: CDR1 SEHNR, CDR2 FQNEAQ (reference sequence). The CDR3 extends over 15 amino acids. Trimming removed 1 base at V and 4 bases at J, with 13 bases between. The CDR3 region has the DNA TGTGCCAGCAGCTTAGTTCAGGGAGTAAGCACTGAAGCTTTCTTT. Translation gives CASSLVQGVSTEAFF.

To note about this clonotype: A much larger clone sits a single nucleotide away, making a read error possible. This chain links TRBV30 with TRBJ1-2; D ambiguous. In germline, CDR1 is GTSNPN, CDR2 SVGIG (reference sequence). The CDR3 loop spans 13 amino acids. DNA of the CDR3: TGTGCCTGGAGCCTCGACTGGGGAGATGGCTGCACCTTC. Translation gives CAWSLDWGDGCTF.

The sample holds many counts of this clonotype. The genes are TRBV6-6 and TRBJ2-6; no definite D call. Deletions cut 5 bases from V and 1 base from J, with 9 bases between. Germline assignment: CDR1 MNHNY and CDR2 SVGAGI (reference sequence). There are 15 residues in the CDR3. The CDR3 DNA sequence: TGTGCCAGCAGTGCACTGGATTCTGGGGCCAACGTCCTGACTTTC. Translation: CASSALDSGANVLTF.

This clonotype occurred a few times. The V and J genes are TRBV28 and TRBJ1-5; D ambiguous. This CDR3 region has 14 residues. The germline gives CDR1 MDHEN, CDR2 SYDVKM. The V and J ends lost 3 bases and 7 bases respectively, with 13 bases between them. Here the CDR3 DNA reads TGTGCCAGCAGTTTTGGGGAAGGGAGACAGCCCCAGCATTTT. Its translation is CASSFGEGRQPQHF. The full variable domain, in which reference TRBV28 and TRBJ1-5 provide the parts outside the CDR3, is DVKVTQSSRYLVKRTGEKVFLECVQDMDHENMFWYRQDPGLGLRLIYFSYDVKMKEKGDIPEGYSVSREKKERFSLILESASTNQTSMYLCASSFGEGRQPQHFGDGTRLSIL.

As to this clonotype: A much larger clone sits a single nucleotide away, making a read error possible. The V and J genes are TRBV14 and TRBJ2-2; D gene ambiguous. The CDR3 is 17 amino acids. V lost 3 bases, J lost 4 bases, and 18 bases lay in between. CDR1 and CDR2 (germline): SGHDN, FVKESK. CDR3 loop: CASSHTYTGAITGELFF. In nucleotides, the CDR3 is TGTGCCAGCAGCCACACCTACACCGGAGCGATCACCGGGGAGCTGTTTTTT.

In the case of this clonotype: A much larger clone sits a single nucleotide away, making a read error possible. The chain links TRBV5-4 to TRBJ2-7; D may be TRBD2 (6 bases). With 3 bases removed from V and 6 bases from J, the gap between germline ends came to 13 bases. Looked up from germline, CDR1 is SGHNT and CDR2 is YYREEE (reference sequence). The CDR3 spans 13 residues. The DNA for the CDR3 is TGTGCCAGCAGCTACGGAGGGATTCGCGAGCAGTACTTC. Translating it yields CASSYGGIREQYF.

Only a few counts were recorded for this clonotype. The V and J genes are TRBV27 and TRBJ2-3, with TRBD2 identical over 9 bases. The CDR3 sequence is 15 residues long. V shed 3 bases and J 4 bases; nucleotides not matched to a gene: 5. Per the germline V gene, CDR1 is MNHEY and CDR2 is SMNVEV (reference sequence). The CDR3 sequence is CASSFSGSRADTQYF. Written as DNA, the CDR3 is TGTGCCAGCAGTTTTAGCGGGAGTCGGGCAGATACGCAGTATTTT.

Turning to this clonotype: A read error may account for a junction end that differs from germline. V usage is TRBV28 and J usage is TRBJ1-4; no clear D gene. Germline CDR1 reads MDHEN; CDR2 reads SYDVKM. This CDR3 has 16 residues. This chain's CDR3 is CAGSSVMVETNEKLFF. CDR3 in DNA: TGTGCCGGCAGCTCCGTCATGGTGGAGACTAATGAAAAACTGTTTTTT.

This clonotype was seen only a few times. The chain links TRBV20-1 to TRBJ2-1, with 8 bases fitting TRBD2. The J segment lost 0 bases and the V segment lost 1 base, leaving 5 bases of the junction unmatched. Germline-derived CDR1 and CDR2 are DFQATT and SNEGSKA (reference sequence). This CDR3 has 16 amino acids. The CDR3 reads CSARVAGTYSYNEQFF. The CDR3 DNA reads as TGCAGTGCTAGAGTAGCGGGGACTTACTCCTACAATGAGCAGTTCTTC.

Many counts were recorded for this clonotype. CDR3 amino acids: CASSFARSDTQYF. Here the CDR3 DNA reads TGTGCCAGCAGCTTTGCTAGATCGGATACGCAGTATTTT. This sequence joins TRBV7-9 and TRBJ2-3; no firm D call. The V end was cut by 3 bases, the J end by 6 bases, with 10 bases between. The germline V gene encodes CDR1 SEHNR and CDR2 FQNEAQ (reference sequence). CDR3 length equals 13 residues.

V usage is TRBV5-6 and J usage is TRBJ1-2; TRBD1 matches at 12 bases. J gave up 0 bases and V 4 bases, and 1 base lay outside the gene matches. Germline loops: CDR1 SGHDT, CDR2 YYEEEE. The CDR3 is 15 amino acids. CDR3: CASSGTGGPNYGYTF. For the CDR3, the DNA is TGTGCCAGCAGCGGGACAGGGGGCCCTAACTATGGCTACACCTTC. The complete variable domain, with remaining parts taken from reference TRBV5-6 and TRBJ1-2, reads DAGVTQSPTHLIKTRGQQVTLRCSPKSGHDTVSWYQQALGQGPQFIFQYYEEEERQRGNFPDRFSGHQFPNYSSELNVNALLLGDSALYLCASSGTGGPNYGYTFGSGTRLTVV.

This clonotype was picked up many times. V and J are TRBV7-6 and TRBJ1-1; 7 bases agree with TRBD1. Germline-derived CDR1 and CDR2 are SGHVS and FNYEAQ. The CDR3 sequence is 14 residues long. Losses at the gene ends were 4 bases for V and 3 bases for J; bases not matched to a gene: 5. CDR3 sequence reads: CASSSGQKYTEAFF. CDR3 nucleotides: TGTGCCAGCAGCTCGGGACAGAAGTACACTGAAGCTTTCTTT.

This clonotype was detected ten times or more. The chain links TRBV6-6 to TRBJ1-1, with TRBD1 as a possible D gene (5 bases). Germline V gives CDR1 MNHNY, CDR2 SVGAGI (reference sequence). The CDR3 sequence is 15 residues long. V dropped 2 bases and J dropped 4 bases, with 14 bases sitting between them. The CDR3 region has the DNA TGTGCCAGCAGTTACCTGGGACCGCGTTTCACTGAAGCTTTCTTT. Amino acid sequence: CASSYLGPRFTEAFF.

In its sample, this clonotype was seen once. At one of its ends the junction is not consistent with the germline gene, which may arise from a read error. The rearrangement links TRBV20-1 to TRBJ1-1; D is uncertain. Germline assignment: CDR1 DFQATT and CDR2 SNEGSKA (reference sequence). The CDR3 has 14 residues. The CDR3 sequence: CSTRVEGINTEAFF. The CDR3 coding sequence is TGCAGTACTAGAGTCGAAGGGATAAACACTGAAGCTTTCTTT.

In this sample, this clonotype turned up many times. The chain has TRBV6-2 or TRBV6-3 and TRBJ1-5; TRBD1 matches at 11 bases. The CDR3 runs 16 residues. The V gene's germline CDR1 is MNHEY and CDR2 SVGEGT. J lost 5 bases, V lost 4 bases, and 7 bases had no gene match. CDR3 DNA: TGTGCCAGCAGTTCCCCGGGACAGGGGGTGGATCAGCCCCAGCATTTT. Translation gives CASSSPGQGVDQPQHF.

This clonotype appeared many times. The J gene is TRBJ2-3, the V gene TRBV20-1; 7 bases match TRBD2. Germline CDR1 and CDR2: DFQATT and SNEGSKA (reference sequence). The ends lost 3 bases at V and 6 bases at J; junction bases unmatched: 12. The CDR3 is 15 residues long. This CDR3 is CSARDLAEALDTQYF. The DNA of the CDR3 is TGCAGTGCTAGGGATCTAGCGGAGGCTCTGGATACGCAGTATTTT.

In this sample, this clonotype turned up many times. For the CDR3, the DNA is TGCAGTGCTAGGTTCTCTGGCTACGAGCAGTACTTC. Residues: CSARFSGYEQYF. V usage is TRBV20-1 and J usage is TRBJ2-7; no clear D. Germline values: CDR1 DFQATT, CDR2 SNEGSKA (reference sequence). The CDR3 is made up of 12 amino acids. With 3 bases removed from V and 3 bases from J, the gap between germline ends came to 9 bases.

There are many counts of this clonotype. The chain is built from TRBV20-1 and TRBJ2-1; 7 bases line up with TRBD2. The CDR3 runs to 13 residues. Trimming took 3 bases from V and 8 from J; bases not matched to a gene: 7. Germline assignment: CDR1 DFQATT and CDR2 SNEGSKA (reference sequence). CDR3 sequence (DNA): TGCAGTGCTAGCTATCGGACTAGATATGAGCAGTTCTTC. It codes for CSASYRTRYEQFF.

V is TRBV27 and J is TRBJ2-7; D may match TRBD1 or TRBD2 (5 bases each). This CDR3 has 16 amino acids. Germline V lookup: CDR1 MNHEY, CDR2 SMNVEV (reference sequence). Trimming took 6 bases from V and 7 from J, leaving 25 bases between them. CDR3 DNA: TGTGCCAGCAGCTCACAAGGGGAGAAACTTATTAGGGAGCAGTACTTC. As protein: CASSSQGEKLIREQYF.

This clonotype was counted ten times or more. The V call is TRBV4-3, the J call TRBJ2-7; the match to TRBD2 covers 14 bases. Germline V gives CDR1 LGHNA, CDR2 YSLEER. V lost 3 bases and J lost 6; bases outside the gene matches: 1. The CDR3 loop spans 14 amino acids. CDR3 protein: CASSQGLAGVEQYF. The CDR3 DNA sequence: TGCGCCAGCAGCCAGGGACTAGCGGGAGTCGAGCAGTACTTC.

This clonotype was recorded at least ten times. The chain couples TRBV4-1 to TRBJ1-1; weak D call: TRBD1 (5 bases). The germline CDR1 and CDR2 sequences are MGHRA and YSYEKL. Deletions cut 1 base from V and 0 bases from J, with 12 bases between. The CDR3 contains 16 residues. CDR3 in amino acids: CASSQGIGAMNTEAFF. The CDR3 DNA is TGCGCCAGCAGCCAAGGAATAGGGGCCATGAACACTGAAGCTTTCTTT.

This clonotype was seen repeatedly, ten times or more. V usage is TRBV4-1 and J usage is TRBJ2-3; D is possibly TRBD2 (5 bases). Trimming stripped 1 base from V and 4 bases from J, with 9 bases between. Germline CDR1 reads MGHRA; CDR2 reads YSYEKL. The CDR3 contains 14 residues. CDR3 DNA sequence: TGCGCCAGCAGCCAAGGTCCCGGGGCAGATACGCAGTATTTT. Amino acid sequence: CASSQGPGADTQYF.

This chain links TRBV19 with TRBJ2-7; perhaps D is TRBD1 or TRBD2 (6 bases each). CDR1 LNHDA and CDR2 SQIVND come from the germline V gene (reference sequence). The CDR3 runs to 14 residues. The V gene lost 7 bases and the J gene lost 0 bases, with 13 bases spanning the gap. The CDR3 nucleotides are TGTGCCAGTACCCCGGGGGCAAGCTCCTACGAGCAGTACTTC. Its protein is CASTPGASSYEQYF.

The gene calls are TRBV19 and TRBJ2-2; D is perhaps TRBD1 (6 bases). V shed 8 bases and J shed 5 bases, with 18 bases lying between them. The CDR3 is made up of 15 amino acids. Germline values: CDR1 LNHDA, CDR2 SQIVND (reference sequence). The CDR3 nucleotides are TGTGCCAGTGGGGTAGGGGGTTTCGTAACCGGGGAGCTGTTTTTT. Its translation is CASGVGGFVTGELFF.

This clonotype was seen many times. The chain carries TRBV9 and TRBJ1-3, with TRBD1 matching 8 bases. The CDR3 length is 17 residues. CDR1 and CDR2 from the germline V gene are SGDLS and YYNGEE. The trim removed 3 bases at V and 0 bases at J, leaving 8 bases unmatched. The CDR3 loop is CASSETTGGYSGNTIYF. Here the CDR3 DNA reads TGTGCCAGCAGCGAAACTACAGGGGGATACTCTGGAAACACCATATATTTT.

This clonotype was observed many times. CDR3 in amino acids: CSARAVYTGELFF. DNA of the CDR3: TGCAGTGCTAGAGCTGTATATACCGGGGAGCTGTTTTTT. The V gene is TRBV20-1, the J gene TRBJ2-2; D not resolved. Germline V gives CDR1 DFQATT, CDR2 SNEGSKA (reference sequence). The CDR3 extends over 13 amino acids. The V gene lost 1 base and the J gene lost 5 bases, with 8 bases spanning the gap.

The genes are TRBV4-1 and TRBJ1-5; no clear D. Germline V gene sequence: CDR1 MGHRA, CDR2 YSYEKL. Trimming cost V 0 bases and J 5 bases, with 11 bases left between them. This CDR3 contains 15 residues. The CDR3 DNA follows: TGCGCCAGCAGCCAAGAAGTCGGGGAGTATCAGCCCCAGCATTTT. It specifies CASSQEVGEYQPQHF.

This clonotype was seen many times. The rearrangement joins TRBV27 to TRBJ1-5; D may be TRBD1 (6 bases). This CDR3 is built from 14 residues. Germline-derived CDR1 and CDR2 are MNHEY and SMNVEV (reference sequence). Trimming removed 5 bases at V and 7 bases at J, with 15 bases between. The CDR3 reads CASSVQGSWQPQHF. CDR3 in DNA: TGTGCCAGCAGTGTACAGGGTTCCTGGCAGCCCCAGCATTTT.

This clonotype was counted a few times. The DNA of the CDR3 is TGTGCCAGCAGCTTAGCCCCCGGGGGGGGGACGAATGAGCAGTTCTTC. This encodes CASSLAPGGGTNEQFF. The genes are TRBV7-9 and TRBJ2-1; 8 bases fit TRBD2. CDR3 length: 16 residues. V gave up 0 bases and J gave up 7 bases; unmatched junction bases: 8. Per germline, CDR1 SEHNR and CDR2 FQNEAQ (reference sequence).

This clonotype came up a few times. The chain recombines TRBV6-2 or TRBV6-3 with TRBJ1-1, with D possibly being TRBD1 (5 bases). Germline V lookup: CDR1 MNHEY, CDR2 SVGEGT. CDR3 length equals 15 residues. Trimming shortened V by 2 bases and J by 0 bases, and 10 bases separated the two germline ends. The CDR3 sequence: CASSYTDTMNTEAFF. CDR3 nucleotides: TGTGCCAGCAGTTACACGGACACCATGAACACTGAAGCTTTCTTT.

V is TRBV6-5 and J is TRBJ2-3, with TRBD2 matching 10 bases. V shed 0 bases and J 5 bases; nucleotides not matched to a gene: 11. This CDR3 spans 18 amino acids. Germline CDR1 MNHEY, CDR2 SVGAGI. CDR3 DNA sequence: TGTGCCAGCAGTTACTCGAGGGTAGCGGGAGGACAAGGAGATACGCAGTATTTT. It is translated as CASSYSRVAGGQGDTQYF.